The rows below give T cell receptor beta chains drawn from one sample of a study of CD8 T cells in ankylosing spondylitis. MiXCR was run by TCRdb on the 5' RACE reads, yielding one entry per CDR3 protein. Of some 250,000 distinct CDR3 sequences listed, around 7.8% were seen once; the top ten hold over 6.5%. Sequenced material: blood, either unsorted or a sorted T cell fraction (not recorded which). The receptors stem from a male donor with ankylosing spondylitis or in good health (not recorded which). The CDR3 runs from the conserved cysteine through the conserved F or W. The D gene is left open where the match is weak. Rows may omit the clone size; those that give it use once, few, many or a size class.

clone size: -
D gene: TRBD1
V gene: TRBV18
J gene: TRBJ1-1
CDR3 DNA: TGTGCCAGCTCACCACCCCGGACAGGGGGAACTGAAGCTTTCTTT
CDR3 protein: CASSPPRTGGTEAFF

clone size: -
D gene: -
V gene: TRBV20-1
J gene: TRBJ2-7
CDR3 DNA: TGCAGTGCTAGAGATCCCCGGGGACTTCGGTTAGAGCAGTACTTC
CDR3 protein: CSARDPRGLRLEQYF

clone size: -
D gene: -
V gene: TRBV2
J gene: TRBJ1-3
CDR3 DNA: TGTGCCAGCAGTGACGATAGCTCTGGAAACACCATATATTTT
CDR3 protein: CASSDDSSGNTIYF

clone size: many
D gene: -
V gene: TRBV12-3/TRBV12-4
J gene: TRBJ2-1
CDR3 DNA: TGTGCCAGCAGTTTGGGGCCTGCCTCCTACAATGAGCAGTTCTTC
CDR3 protein: CASSLGPASYNEQFF

clone size: few
D gene: TRBD1
V gene: TRBV7-2
J gene: TRBJ2-3
CDR3 DNA: TGTGCCAGCAGCCCAGACAGGGCCTCGGATACGCAGTATTTT
CDR3 protein: CASSPDRASDTQYF

clone size: many
D gene: TRBD1
V gene: TRBV6-6
J gene: TRBJ2-7
CDR3 DNA: TGTGCCTGTGGGGACAGCCTTTACGAGCAGTACTTC
CDR3 protein: CACGDSLYEQYF

clone size: many
D gene: -
V gene: TRBV29-1
J gene: TRBJ2-5
CDR3 DNA: TGCAGCGTTGATGGAGGGAATCTCCAAGAGACCCAGTACTTC
CDR3 protein: CSVDGGNLQETQYF

clone size: many
D gene: -
V gene: TRBV11-1
J gene: TRBJ2-7
CDR3 DNA: TGTGCCAGCAGCTTACGGCAGCTCTCCTACGAGCAGTACTTC
CDR3 protein: CASSLRQLSYEQYF

clone size: -
D gene: TRBD1
V gene: TRBV27
J gene: TRBJ2-7
CDR3 DNA: TGTGCCAGCAGTCCCTCCGTGGACAGGGAGTCCAACGAGCAGTACTTC
CDR3 protein: CASSPSVDRESNEQYF

clone size: many
D gene: -
V gene: TRBV5-1
J gene: TRBJ1-2
CDR3 DNA: TGCGCCAGCAGCCAGGGTAACTATGGCTACACCTTC
CDR3 protein: CASSQGNYGYTF

clone size: many
D gene: TRBD1
V gene: TRBV12-3/TRBV12-4
J gene: TRBJ1-2
CDR3 DNA: TGTGCCAGCAGTTTAAGGGTTGGGCAGGGGGCACCTGCTAACTATGGCTACACCTTC
CDR3 protein: CASSLRVGQGAPANYGYTF

clone size: -
D gene: TRBD2
V gene: TRBV3-1
J gene: TRBJ2-1
CDR3 DNA: TGTGCCAGCTGCCTCCGGACTAGCGGGAGGCTAGACAATGAGCAGTTCTTC
CDR3 protein: CASCLRTSGRLDNEQFF

clone size: many
D gene: -
V gene: TRBV5-6
J gene: TRBJ2-1
CDR3 DNA: TGTGCCAGCAAGACGGCAGGGGATGAGCAGTTCTTC
CDR3 protein: CASKTAGDEQFF

clone size: many
D gene: TRBD2
V gene: TRBV7-2
J gene: TRBJ2-4
CDR3 DNA: TGTGCCAGCAGTATTGGGAGGGCAGGTAGAGCTCAAAACATTCAGTACTTC
CDR3 protein: CASSIGRAGRAQNIQYF

clone size: many
D gene: -
V gene: TRBV12-3/TRBV12-4
J gene: TRBJ1-1
CDR3 DNA: TGTGCCAGCAGTTTTAGGCAGGAGAACACTGAAGCTTTCTTT
CDR3 protein: CASSFRQENTEAFF

clone size: -
D gene: TRBD2
V gene: TRBV7-9
J gene: TRBJ2-3
CDR3 DNA: TGTGCCAGCAGCCCGAGTAGCGGGGGAAACACAGATACGCAGTATTTT
CDR3 protein: CASSPSSGGNTDTQYF

clone size: few
D gene: -
V gene: TRBV5-5
J gene: TRBJ2-7
CDR3 DNA: TGTGCCAGCAGCCCCCTACAGGATTACGAGCAGTACTTC
CDR3 protein: CASSPLQDYEQYF

clone size: many
D gene: TRBD2
V gene: TRBV20-1
J gene: TRBJ2-1
CDR3 DNA: TGCAGTGCTAGGCCACCCCTGGGGCTAGCGGATTACAATGAGCAGTTCTTC
CDR3 protein: CSARPPLGLADYNEQFF

clone size: many
D gene: TRBD2
V gene: TRBV9
J gene: TRBJ2-1
CDR3 DNA: TGTGCCAGCAGCGTAGGACTAGCGGGGTGGAATGAGCAGTTCTTC
CDR3 protein: CASSVGLAGWNEQFF

clone size: few
D gene: -
V gene: TRBV7-2
J gene: TRBJ2-7
CDR3 DNA: TGTGCCAGCAGCTGGGGGTCCTACGAGCAGTACTTC
CDR3 protein: CASSWGSYEQYF

clone size: many
D gene: TRBD2
V gene: TRBV11-2
J gene: TRBJ2-3
CDR3 DNA: TGTGCCAGCAGCTTAACCGGGAGGCCCACAGATACGCAGTATTTT
CDR3 protein: CASSLTGRPTDTQYF

clone size: few
D gene: -
V gene: TRBV7-6
J gene: TRBJ2-1
CDR3 DNA: TGTGCCAGCAGCTTTTTTACGTCGGATGAGCAGTTCTTC
CDR3 protein: CASSFFTSDEQFF

clone size: many
D gene: -
V gene: TRBV24-1
J gene: TRBJ2-1
CDR3 DNA: TGTGCCACCAGTGATGCCCAAAATCCCACACAGGGCTCCTACAATGAGCAGTTCTTC
CDR3 protein: CATSDAQNPTQGSYNEQFF

clone size: many
D gene: -
V gene: TRBV20-1
J gene: TRBJ2-1
CDR3 DNA: TGCAGTGCTGAAGAGGGGGGCCTAAACGATGAGCAGTTCTTC
CDR3 protein: CSAEEGGLNDEQFF

clone size: many
D gene: TRBD1
V gene: TRBV6-2/TRBV6-3
J gene: TRBJ1-1
CDR3 DNA: TGTGCCAGCAGGTGGGGACAGGGGAACACTGAAGCTTTCTTT
CDR3 protein: CASRWGQGNTEAFF

clone size: -
D gene: TRBD2
V gene: TRBV7-2
J gene: TRBJ2-1
CDR3 DNA: TGTGCCAGCAGCCCCGTAGGGACTAGTGACGATGAGCAGTTCTTC
CDR3 protein: CASSPVGTSDDEQFF

clone size: many
D gene: -
V gene: TRBV12-3/TRBV12-4
J gene: TRBJ1-1
CDR3 DNA: TGTGCCAGCAGATACCCTCTACGGGCTGAAGCTTTCTTT
CDR3 protein: CASRYPLRAEAFF

clone size: many
D gene: TRBD2
V gene: TRBV20-1
J gene: TRBJ2-3
CDR3 DNA: TGCACCATGGGACTAGACACAGATACGCAGTATTTT
CDR3 protein: CTMGLDTDTQYF